This T cell receptor (beta chain) is from a study of regulatory T cells in long-lasting Graves disease. Study-wide results and limits: Persistent cases favored TRBV28, TRBJ1-2 and TRBJ2-5.

CDR3-region Arm-PCR and iRepertoire HTBI primers produced the TCR beta libraries. Under the authors' procedure: Samples revealed approximately 60 TRBV and 14 TRBJ segments. TCRdb re-called the multiplex PCR reads through MiXCR, storing one row per CDR3 protein. TCRdb, rather than the study authors, made the V and J calls. Seen here are about 470,000 distinct CDR3 sequences, 20% to 25% observed once, and the top ten hold 6.5% to 9%. Trimming removed 2 bases from V and 4 bases from J, with 11 bases in between. CDR3 length equals 14 residues. Germline V gives CDR1 MNHEY, CDR2 SVGAGI. In this sample, this clonotype turned up many times. The antigen remains undetermined. Time point in this sample: persistent/refractory GD, antithyroid drugs over 5 years with positive TRAb. From RNA extracted from PBMCs, the TCR library was made.

The sequence derives from a female donor with Graves disease. V gene TRBV6-5 combines with J gene TRBJ1-1; tentative D call: TRBD1 (6 bases). Here the sequenced sample was peripheral blood mononuclear cells (PBMCs), taken when the disease was refractory, from a patient treated with antithyroid drugs. The CDR3 reads CASSYQTGFTEAFF. Here the CDR3 DNA reads TGTGCCAGCAGTTACCAAACAGGGTTCACTGAAGCTTTCTTT.